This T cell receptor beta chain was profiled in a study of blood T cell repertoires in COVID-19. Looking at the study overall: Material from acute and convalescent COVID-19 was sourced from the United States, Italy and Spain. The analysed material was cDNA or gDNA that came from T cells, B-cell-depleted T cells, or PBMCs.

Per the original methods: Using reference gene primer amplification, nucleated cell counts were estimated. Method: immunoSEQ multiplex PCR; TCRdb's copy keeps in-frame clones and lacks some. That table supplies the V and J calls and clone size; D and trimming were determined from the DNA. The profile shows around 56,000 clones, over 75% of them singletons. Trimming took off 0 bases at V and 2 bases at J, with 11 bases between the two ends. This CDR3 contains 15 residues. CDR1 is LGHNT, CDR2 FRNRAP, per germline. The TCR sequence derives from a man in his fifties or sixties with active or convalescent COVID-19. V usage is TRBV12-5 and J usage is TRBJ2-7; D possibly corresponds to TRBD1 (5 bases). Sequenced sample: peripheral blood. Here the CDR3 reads CASGLVLGPTYEQYF. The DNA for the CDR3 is TGTGCTAGTGGTTTGGTACTGGGGCCGACCTACGAGCAGTACTTC.